These T cell receptor beta chains were read from a single sample in a study of T cells after yellow fever vaccination. TCRdb recomputed calls from the 5' RACE reads with MiXCR, one row per CDR3 protein. This sample has around 70,000 distinct CDR3 sequences, with around 6.5% found just once. The sequences come from CD8+ T cells sorted from PBMCs, collected 4 to 5 days after the first yellow fever vaccination. The source is a man younger than 35 who received the YFV17D yellow fever vaccine. The CDR3 runs from the conserved cysteine through the conserved F or W. D genes are given only for firm matches. For some rows the clone size is stated as once, few or many, or as a class when expanded; others skip it.

clone_size	cdr3_length	j_call	d_call	v_call	cdr3_aa	cdr3_nt
few	17	TRBJ1-2	TRBD1	TRBV7-9	CASSFMRGTGANYGYTF	TGTGCCAGCAGCTTTATGCGCGGGACAGGGGCTAACTATGGCTACACCTTC
NA	13	TRBJ2-5	NA	TRBV29-1	CSVEGIHQETQYF	TGCAGCGTTGAGGGCATCCACCAAGAGACCCAGTACTTC
many	14	TRBJ1-5	NA	TRBV4-1	CASSQEGGVQPQHF	TGCGCCAGCAGCCAAGAAGGGGGAGTTCAGCCCCAGCATTTT
few	15	TRBJ2-5	NA	TRBV7-9	CASSFFGGLQETQYF	TGTGCCAGCAGCTTTTTCGGGGGGCTCCAAGAGACCCAGTACTTC
many	14	TRBJ2-1	TRBD1	TRBV20-1	CSAAYRGTYNEQFF	TGCAGTGCCGCCTACAGGGGAACCTACAATGAGCAGTTCTTC
NA	14	TRBJ1-1	TRBD1	TRBV7-9	CASSGTGGETEAFF	TGTGCCAGCAGCGGGACAGGGGGAGAAACTGAAGCTTTCTTT
NA	13	TRBJ1-2	NA	TRBV4-1	CASSQLSDVGYTF	TGCGCCAGCAGCCAACTTTCGGACGTCGGCTACACCTTC
many	14	TRBJ2-7	TRBD1	TRBV7-9	CASSSDRGAYEQYF	TGTGCCAGCAGCTCGGACAGGGGAGCCTACGAGCAGTACTTC
NA	14	TRBJ2-3	TRBD1	TRBV29-1	CSVVVTGEADTQYF	TGCAGCGTTGTCGTGACAGGGGAAGCAGATACGCAGTATTTT
many	16	TRBJ1-2	TRBD1	TRBV5-1	CASSQGAGSEAHGYTF	TGCGCCAGCAGCCAGGGGGCCGGGTCAGAGGCACATGGCTACACCTTC
few	16	TRBJ1-5	NA	TRBV7-8	CASSLREVDSNQPQHF	TGTGCCAGCAGCTTAAGGGAGGTGGATAGCAATCAGCCCCAGCATTTT
few	17	TRBJ2-3	TRBD2	TRBV18	CASSPTSGGGSTDTQYF	TGTGCCAGCTCACCGACTAGCGGGGGGGGCAGCACAGATACGCAGTATTTT
NA	16	TRBJ1-1	NA	TRBV28	CASSLSPTPLNTEAFF	TGTGCCAGCAGTTTATCCCCGACTCCTCTGAACACTGAAGCTTTCTTT
many	15	TRBJ2-7	NA	TRBV20-1	CSARPFTGTEYEQYF	TGCAGTGCTAGGCCATTCACAGGGACGGAATACGAGCAGTACTTC
NA	15	TRBJ1-2	NA	TRBV7-2	CASSLYLGGSYGYTF	TGTGCCAGCAGCTTATATCTTGGGGGATCCTATGGCTACACCTTC
many	16	TRBJ2-1	TRBD1	TRBV7-2	CASSPRWTGVYNEQFF	TGTGCCAGCAGCCCACGTTGGACAGGGGTGTACAATGAGCAGTTCTTC
many	15	TRBJ2-3	TRBD2	TRBV5-1	CASSLSGGGTDTQYF	TGCGCCAGCAGCTTGTCCGGGGGGGGGACAGATACGCAGTATTTT
NA	15	TRBJ1-4	NA	TRBV3-1	CASSQGPAPDEKLFF	TGTGCCAGCAGCCAAGGTCCGGCGCCCGATGAAAAACTGTTTTTT
many	14	TRBJ1-2	NA	TRBV12-3/TRBV12-4	CASTPQVMGAGYTF	TGTGCCAGCACCCCGCAGGTTATGGGTGCGGGCTACACCTTC
few	12	TRBJ1-2	NA	TRBV29-1	CSVEGGDYGYTF	TGCAGCGTTGAAGGAGGGGACTATGGCTACACCTTC
NA	17	TRBJ2-2	TRBD2	TRBV7-9	CASSLRGGGPNTGELFF	TGTGCCAGCAGCTTACGTGGCGGGGGACCGAACACCGGGGAGCTGTTTTTT
few	14	TRBJ2-1	NA	TRBV9	CASSVEGGGDEQFF	TGTGCCAGCAGCGTTGAGGGAGGTGGCGATGAGCAGTTCTTC
NA	12	TRBJ2-1	NA	TRBV5-6	CASSEGGREQFF	TGTGCCAGCAGTGAGGGGGGACGGGAGCAGTTCTTC
NA	11	TRBJ2-1	NA	TRBV10-3	CAIRLDNEQFF	TGTGCCATTCGACTCGACAATGAGCAGTTCTTC
NA	14	TRBJ2-3	NA	TRBV9	CASSRRGTGDTQYF	TGTGCCAGCAGCAGACGGGGGACCGGAGATACGCAGTATTTT
few	14	TRBJ1-5	NA	TRBV6-2/TRBV6-3	CASSSLRRNQPQHF	TGTGCCAGCAGTAGTCTAAGGAGGAATCAGCCCCAGCATTTT
NA	17	TRBJ2-5	TRBD1	TRBV7-8	CASSGRYRDSSQENQYF	TGTGCCAGCAGCGGACGATACCGGGACAGCTCTCAAGAGAACCAGTACTTC
few	15	TRBJ2-1	TRBD2	TRBV15	CATSRVLSGVNEQFF	TGTGCCACCAGCAGAGTCCTTAGCGGGGTGAATGAGCAGTTCTTC
few	13	TRBJ1-1	NA	TRBV7-9	CASSPTGHTEAFF	TGTGCCAGCAGCCCAACAGGACACACTGAAGCTTTCTTT
NA	16	TRBJ2-7	TRBD1	TRBV27	CASSFLGGTGGYEQYF	TGTGCCAGCAGTTTTCTGGGGGGGACAGGGGGCTACGAGCAGTACTTC
many	14	TRBJ1-2	TRBD1	TRBV4-1	CASSQARDSYGYTF	TGCGCCAGCAGCCAAGCCCGGGACAGCTATGGCTACACCTTC
many	16	TRBJ2-1	TRBD2	TRBV12-3/TRBV12-4	CASSGVGDYKYNEQFF	TGTGCCAGCAGTGGGGTGGGGGACTATAAATACAATGAGCAGTTCTTC
few	16	TRBJ1-2	NA	TRBV4-1	CASSQGLSGLRYGYTF	TGCGCCAGCAGCCAAGGGTTGTCAGGTCTTAGATATGGCTACACCTTC
NA	14	TRBJ2-6	NA	TRBV7-8	CASSRLSGANVLTF	TGTGCCAGCAGCCGACTTTCTGGGGCCAACGTCCTGACTTTC
NA	12	TRBJ1-2	NA	TRBV11-1	CASSLDAGGYTF	TGTGCCAGCAGCTTAGACGCAGGGGGCTACACCTTC
NA	12	TRBJ2-1	NA	TRBV29-1	CSEITGGGEQFF	TGCAGCGAAATAACAGGGGGGGGTGAGCAGTTCTTC
few	15	TRBJ2-1	NA	TRBV7-2	CASSFPGLLNNEQFF	TGTGCCAGCAGCTTCCCGGGGCTCTTAAACAATGAGCAGTTCTTC
NA	14	TRBJ1-1	NA	TRBV5-1	CASSLVSGEGEAFF	TGCGCCAGCAGCTTGGTTTCGGGGGAAGGTGAAGCTTTCTTT
few	16	TRBJ2-5	TRBD2	TRBV9	CASSVEGLAPQETQYF	TGTGCCAGCAGCGTAGAGGGACTAGCACCCCAAGAGACCCAGTACTTC
NA	14	TRBJ2-1	NA	TRBV18	CASSTTGSSNEQFF	TGTGCCAGCTCTACTACAGGGAGTTCCAATGAGCAGTTCTTC
NA	15	TRBJ2-6	NA	TRBV28	CATSGGPSGANVLTF	TGTGCCACCAGCGGCGGGCCCTCTGGGGCCAACGTCCTGACTTTC
many	15	TRBJ2-5	NA	TRBV7-6	CASSQGPLWGETQYF	TGTGCCAGCAGCCAGGGACCTCTGTGGGGTGAGACCCAGTACTTC
NA	13	TRBJ1-1	NA	TRBV4-1	CASSQVRVSEAFF	TGCGCCAGCAGCCAAGTTCGAGTATCTGAAGCTTTCTTT
many	11	TRBJ1-2	NA	TRBV29-1	CSVRDNYGYTF	TGCAGCGTGCGGGACAACTATGGCTACACCTTC
NA	14	TRBJ2-1	NA	TRBV6-5	CASSYSEGSNEQFF	TGTGCCAGCAGTTACTCAGAGGGCAGCAATGAGCAGTTCTTC
few	12	TRBJ2-7	NA	TRBV3-1	CASSFGAGEQYF	TGTGCCAGCAGTTTTGGGGCGGGCGAGCAGTACTTC
NA	15	TRBJ1-5	NA	TRBV12-3/TRBV12-4	CASRRGGGANQPQHF	TGTGCCAGCCGCCGGGGGGGGGGAGCGAATCAGCCCCAGCATTTT
many	16	TRBJ1-1	TRBD1	TRBV19	CASSVLDRAALFEAFF	TGTGCCAGTAGTGTATTGGACAGGGCGGCGTTATTTGAAGCTTTCTTT
many	12	TRBJ1-1	NA	TRBV7-2	CASSFINTEAFF	TGTGCCAGCAGCTTTATTAACACTGAAGCTTTCTTT
few	17	TRBJ2-5	TRBD1	TRBV7-6	CASSLPTGLRGQETQYF	TGTGCCAGCAGCCTACCGACAGGGCTAAGGGGACAAGAGACCCAGTACTTC